One sample yielded the 13 T cell receptor beta chains listed below, sequenced in a study of blood T cell repertoires in COVID-19. Profiled with immunoSEQ multiplex PCR; TCRdb holds only in-frame clones, not every one. The sample lists about 170,000 clones, 84% occurring once. The sample taken for sequencing was peripheral blood. These TCRs come from a man in his 70s with active or convalescent COVID-19.

The chain is built from TRBV7-9 and TRBJ1-1; a possible D gene is TRBD1 (5 bases). This CDR3 has 14 residues. Germline-derived CDR1 and CDR2 are SEHNR and FQNEAQ (reference sequence). V dropped 5 bases and J dropped 4 bases, with 14 bases sitting between them. CDR3 nucleotide sequence: TGTGCCAGCAGCCCCGGCGGGGCAAGCACTGAAGCTTTCTTT. Translated: CASSPGGASTEAFF.

V gene TRBV15 combines with J gene TRBJ1-4; D unclear. The CDR3 extends over 20 amino acids. Trimming stripped 0 bases from V and 2 bases from J, with 22 bases between. The germline gives CDR1 LNHNV, CDR2 YYDKDF (reference sequence). The CDR3 nucleotides read TGTGCCACCAGCAGAGATAGGACCGGGGTAGCCGGGTACACTAATGAAAAACTGTTTTTT. The encoded protein is CATSRDRTGVAGYTNEKLFF.

As DNA, the CDR3 is TGTGCCAGCAGCAAAACCGGGGACAGGGGGAAAGAGACCCAGTACTTC. It codes for CASSKTGDRGKETQYF. The chain is built from TRBV6-2 or TRBV6-3 and TRBJ2-5; 11 nucleotides agree with TRBD1. CDR1 is MNHEY and CDR2 is SVGEGT in the germline V gene. The CDR3 loop spans 16 amino acids. The V gene end was trimmed by 6 bases and the J gene end by 3 bases; junction bases not matched to a gene: 9.

The chain uses TRBV10-1 and TRBJ1-3; D is unresolved. Germline loops: CDR1 WNHNN, CDR2 SYGVQD (reference sequence). V was cut by 0 bases and J by 2 bases, with 8 bases left in between. This CDR3 is built from 15 residues. CDR3 bases: TGCGCCAGCAGTGAGTCGGGTACAGCTGGAAACACCATATATTTT. Translating it yields CASSESGTAGNTIYF.

V usage is TRBV5-6 and J usage is TRBJ2-1; TRBD2 aligns across 8 bases. The germline V gene has CDR1 SGHDT and CDR2 YYEEEE. The CDR3 runs to 15 residues. V gave up 0 bases and J gave up 7 bases; unmatched junction bases: 6. For the CDR3, the DNA is TGTGCCAGCAGCTTGGGACTAGCGAGGTCGAATGAGCAGTTCTTC. It translates to CASSLGLARSNEQFF.

This clone was seen a handful of times. The chain couples TRBV5-4 to TRBJ2-1; maybe TRBD2 (5 bases). V was clipped by 4 bases and J by 4 bases, with 21 bases between them. The germline V gene encodes CDR1 SGHNT and CDR2 YYREEE (reference sequence). This CDR3 comprises 17 residues. CDR3 residues: CASSPPGSGRRYNEQFF. The CDR3 nucleotides read TGTGCCAGCAGCCCGCCGGGTAGTGGAAGGAGGTACAATGAGCAGTTCTTC.

The gene calls are TRBV28 and TRBJ2-1, with a weak D call TRBD2 (6 bases). Germline V CDR1 and CDR2: MDHEN, SYDVKM. V was clipped by 9 bases and J by 3 bases, with 15 bases between them. The CDR3 is 14 amino acids. The CDR3 nucleotides are TGTGCCAGTCTAGAGCGGAGGGGCTACAATGAGCAGTTCTTC. It codes for CASLERRGYNEQFF.

The V gene is TRBV27, the J gene TRBJ1-6; maybe TRBD1 (6 bases). The CDR3 is 14 residues long. The ends were cut back, 5 bases at V and 9 bases at J, with 14 bases in the middle. CDR1 is MNHEY, CDR2 SMNVEV, per germline (reference sequence). CDR3 region: CASSRQDRLSPLHF. Here the CDR3 DNA reads TGTGCCAGCAGTCGACAGGACCGGCTTTCACCCCTCCACTTT.

V usage is TRBV29-1 and J usage is TRBJ1-2; unclear D gene. The V gene lost 0 bases and the J gene lost 8 bases, with 19 bases spanning the gap. CDR1 and CDR2 (germline): SQVTM, ANQGSEA. The length of the CDR3 is 15 residues. The CDR3 sequence is CSVEEGSRNSRGYTF. The CDR3, as DNA: TGCAGCGTTGAAGAGGGCAGTCGTAACTCCCGCGGCTACACCTTC. Full variable domain (remainder filled in from reference TRBV29-1 and TRBJ1-2): SAVISQKPSRDICQRGTSLTIQCQVDSQVTMMFWYRQQPGQSLTLIATANQGSEATYESGFVIDKFPISRPNLTFSTLTVSNMSPEDSSIYLCSVEEGSRNSRGYTFGSGTRLTVV.

This chain uses TRBV5-4 with TRBJ2-7; no clear D gene. CDR3 length equals 14 residues. V gave up 4 bases and J gave up 2 bases, with 13 bases separating them. Germline V gene data show CDR1 as SGHNT and CDR2 as YYREEE (reference sequence). The CDR3: CASSLNSPTYEQYF. In nucleotides, the CDR3 is TGTGCCAGCAGCCTCAACAGCCCCACCTACGAGCAGTACTTC.

The gene calls are TRBV24-1 and TRBJ2-1; D is unclear. V lost 0 bases, J lost 7 bases, and 6 bases lay in between. From germline, CDR1 is KGHDR and CDR2 SFDVKD. There are 13 residues in the CDR3. CDR3 nucleotides: TGTGCCACCAGTGATTTGGTCCGGAATGAGCAGTTCTTC. Translation: CATSDLVRNEQFF.

About this clone itself: This specimen includes other DNA sequences encoding the same CDR3. The chain uses TRBV28 and TRBJ1-1, with TRBD1 identical over 7 bases. V was clipped by 6 bases and J by 1 base; unmatched bases: 5. CDR1 is MDHEN, CDR2 SYDVKM, per germline. The CDR3 covers 14 residues. The CDR3 sequence: CASRRQGPNTEAFF. CDR3 nucleotides: TGTGCCAGCAGACGACAGGGCCCGAACACTGAAGCTTTCTTT.

V is TRBV7-2 and J is TRBJ1-4, with D possibly being TRBD1 (5 bases). The CDR3 spans 17 residues. The ends were cut back, 5 bases at V and 8 bases at J, with 24 bases in the middle. Germline loops: CDR1 SGHTA, CDR2 FQGNSA. CDR3 DNA sequence: TGTGCCAGCAGCCCCCAACCGTCGGGGGGGTTTAACGAAAAACTGTTTTTT. It specifies CASSPQPSGGFNEKLFF.